This T cell receptor beta chain was found in a study of T-cell memory formation after mild COVID-19. Study summary: TCR clusters were largely donor specific.

TCRdb fed the 5' RACE reads into MiXCR, producing one record per CDR3 protein. This sample has roughly 190,000 distinct CDR3 sequences; around 18% occur once, and the top ten carry 2% to 2.5%. This clonotype was detected ten times or more. The CDR3 contains 17 residues. Deletions cut 0 bases from V and 0 bases from J, with 13 bases between. Germline-derived CDR1 and CDR2 are SGHRS and YFSETQ. This receptor was taken from an adult woman who had mild COVID-19 (a few samples of this study predate the infection). Cell type and time point are not known. Material: PBMCs or a T cell subset sorted from them (not recorded which). V is TRBV5-1 and J is TRBJ1-3; no clear D gene. Here the CDR3 reads CASSLASTASSGNTIYF. CDR3 nucleotides: TGCGCCAGCAGCTTGGCCTCTACAGCGTCCTCTGGAAACACCATATATTTT.